A selection of T cell receptor beta chains follows, all from one sample in a study of beta chain features in type 1 diabetes. The protocol was immunoSEQ multiplex PCR, while the TCRdb copy is restricted to in-frame clones and leaves out a portion. The repertoire holds approximately 600,000 clones, with 9.5% to 15% as singletons. The material sequenced was naive CD4+ T cells from blood. The receptor set was obtained from a man aged 30-40 years with type 1 diabetes. CDR3s include the opening cysteine and the closing phenylalanine or tryptophan. The D gene is left open where the match is weak. The size entry is marked missing in some rows and otherwise reads once, few, many or a size class.

d_gene	abundance	v_gene	j_gene	CDR3aa	CDR3nt
-	few	TRBV19	TRBJ2-3	CASSFGTDTQYF	TGTGCCAGTAGCTTTGGCACAGATACGCAGTATTTT
-	few	TRBV5-1	TRBJ1-2	CASSFWTDTNYGYTF	TGCGCCAGCAGCTTCTGGACGGATACTAACTATGGCTACACCTTC
-	few	TRBV14	TRBJ2-3	CASSSDRGTQYF	TGTGCCAGCAGCTCGGACCGCGGGACGCAGTATTTT
TRBD2	-	TRBV6-5	TRBJ2-7	CASSYSISGGYEQYF	TGTGCCAGCAGTTACTCGATCAGCGGGGGCTACGAGCAGTACTTC
-	many	TRBV14	TRBJ2-1	CASSITRRRNEQFF	TGTGCCAGCAGCATAACAAGGCGAAGAAATGAGCAGTTCTTC
-	few	TRBV9	TRBJ2-5	CASSVSGQETQYF	TGTGCCAGCAGCGTATCGGGTCAAGAGACCCAGTACTTC
-	few	TRBV15	TRBJ2-5	CATSRDRLDGGETQYF	TGTGCCACCAGCAGAGATCGCTTGGACGGCGGGGAGACCCAGTACTTC
TRBD1	few	TRBV7-9	TRBJ2-2	CASSPGTGGHGELFF	TGTGCCAGCAGCCCCGGGACAGGGGGCCACGGGGAGCTGTTTTTT
-	few	TRBV14	TRBJ1-2	CASSKQLQGSYYGYTF	TGTGCCAGCAGCAAACAGCTGCAGGGATCCTACTATGGCTACACCTTC
TRBD1	-	TRBV7-9	TRBJ1-4	CASSPLEGQGSEKLFF	TGTGCCAGCAGCCCCCTGGAGGGACAGGGGAGTGAAAAACTGTTTTTT
-	few	TRBV28	TRBJ1-2	CASSAPNYGYTF	TGTGCCAGCAGTGCCCCTAACTATGGCTACACCTTC
TRBD1	few	TRBV7-2	TRBJ1-5	CASSLGQGNSQPQHF	TGTGCCAGCAGCTTGGGACAGGGTAATAGTCAGCCCCAGCATTTT
TRBD1	-	TRBV5-4	TRBJ1-4	CAYRGQSNEKLFF	TGTGCCTACAGGGGGCAGTCTAATGAAAAACTGTTTTTT
-	few	TRBV6-5	TRBJ2-4	CASRKRPNGDIQYF	TGTGCCAGCAGAAAACGACCCAACGGGGACATTCAGTACTTC
-	few	TRBV30	TRBJ2-1	CAWSPAVSYNEQFF	TGTGCCTGGAGTCCCGCTGTTTCCTACAATGAGCAGTTCTTC
TRBD2	-	TRBV6-5	TRBJ2-3	CASSYTLAADTQYF	TGTGCCAGCAGTTATACACTAGCGGCAGATACGCAGTATTTT
-	-	TRBV7-2	TRBJ2-3	CASSLGPTDTQYF	TGTGCCAGCAGCCTCGGGCCCACAGATACGCAGTATTTT
TRBD1	-	TRBV11-3	TRBJ2-1	CASSYPGQGTDEQFF	TGTGCCAGCAGCTATCCGGGACAGGGGACCGATGAGCAGTTCTTC
-	-	TRBV28	TRBJ2-3	CASSRGRIQSTDTQYF	TGTGCCAGCAGCAGAGGACGCATCCAGAGCACAGATACGCAGTATTTT
-	-	TRBV9	TRBJ2-7	CASSADGVSYEQYF	TGTGCCAGCAGCGCCGACGGAGTTTCCTACGAGCAGTACTTC
-	-	TRBV13	TRBJ1-1	CASSYGTLNTEAFF	TGTGCCAGCAGCTACGGGACATTGAACACTGAAGCTTTCTTT
TRBD2	-	TRBV19	TRBJ2-3	CASRTTSGGLTDTQYF	TGTGCCAGTAGGACCACTAGCGGGGGCCTTACAGATACGCAGTATTTT
TRBD1	-	TRBV19	TRBJ1-5	CASRGQGNSNQPQHF	TGTGCTTCAAGGGGGCAGGGAAATAGCAATCAGCCCCAGCATTTT
-	-	TRBV25-1	TRBJ2-7	CASTPTGPHYEQYF	TGTGCCAGCACCCCCACCGGACCTCACTACGAGCAGTACTTC
-	few	TRBV7-8	TRBJ2-3	CASSLGADTQYF	TGTGCCAGCAGCTTAGGGGCAGATACGCAGTATTTT
-	many	TRBV28	TRBJ1-2	CASSSGTDYGYTF	TGTGCCAGCAGTTCCGGGACTGACTATGGCTACACCTTC
TRBD1	few	TRBV5-1	TRBJ1-5	CASSPGQGGQPQHF	TGCGCCAGCAGCCCGGGACAGGGCGGTCAGCCCCAGCATTTT
-	few	TRBV14	TRBJ2-5	CASSQGAVALETQYF	TGTGCCAGCAGCCAAGGAGCGGTAGCCCTAGAGACCCAGTACTTC
-	-	TRBV9	TRBJ2-3	CASSVSSGPHTQYF	TGTGCCAGCAGCGTCAGCTCAGGGCCACATACGCAGTATTTT
TRBD2	-	TRBV27	TRBJ2-5	CASSFGREQETQYF	TGTGCCAGCAGTTTTGGGCGGGAGCAAGAGACCCAGTACTTC
TRBD2	-	TRBV27	TRBJ2-3	CASSFGGTSGGTDTQYF	TGTGCCAGCAGTTTTGGGGGGACTAGCGGTGGCACAGATACGCAGTATTTT
TRBD1	-	TRBV6-1	TRBJ2-5	CASSDRGGVSETQYF	TGTGCCAGCAGTGACCGAGGGGGCGTGAGCGAGACCCAGTACTTC
-	few	TRBV6-5	TRBJ2-6	CASSYGSISGANVLTF	TGTGCCAGCAGTTACGGCAGCATCTCTGGGGCCAACGTCCTGACTTTC
-	few	TRBV5-4	TRBJ1-4	CASSFGGLGEKLFF	TGTGCCAGCAGCTTCGGGGGGCTAGGTGAAAAACTGTTTTTT
-	few	TRBV5-1	TRBJ2-4	CASSFFSRDNKNIQYF	TGCGCCAGCAGCTTCTTTAGCCGGGACAACAAAAACATTCAGTACTTC
-	few	TRBV14	TRBJ2-1	CASSQDWYSYEQFF	TGTGCCAGCAGCCAAGATTGGTACAGTTATGAGCAGTTCTTC
-	few	TRBV12-5	TRBJ2-1	CASGFDRYNEQFF	TGTGCTAGTGGTTTCGACCGTTACAATGAGCAGTTCTTC
TRBD1	few	TRBV10-3	TRBJ2-2	CAALPRQGAVGELFF	TGTGCCGCCCTTCCGAGACAGGGGGCCGTCGGGGAGCTGTTTTTT
-	many	TRBV23-1	TRBJ1-4	CASSRRTVEKLFF	TGCGCCAGCAGTAGGAGGACAGTTGAAAAACTGTTTTTT
-	-	TRBV7-2	TRBJ2-3	CASSLFRGRGTDTQYF	-
TRBD2	-	TRBV29-1	TRBJ2-3	CSFRAGAPTDTQYF	TGCAGCTTCCGAGCGGGGGCCCCCACAGATACGCAGTATTTT
-	few	TRBV2	TRBJ2-7	CASSEQGTVGAAQYF	TGTGCCAGCAGTGAACAGGGAACGGTTGGGGCCGCGCAGTACTTC
-	-	TRBV2	TRBJ2-1	CASTVYNEQFF	TGTGCCAGCACAGTCTACAATGAGCAGTTCTTC
-	-	TRBV7-9	TRBJ1-1	CASSSRVGNTEAFF	TGTGCCAGCAGCTCTAGAGTCGGGAACACTGAAGCTTTCTTT
-	few	TRBV28	TRBJ1-6	CASTDRPHSPLHF	TGTGCCAGCACCGACAGGCCCCATTCACCCCTCCACTTT
-	few	TRBV7-2	TRBJ1-6	CASSLWQPSSYNSPLHF	TGTGCCAGCAGCTTGTGGCAGCCCAGCTCCTATAATTCACCCCTCCACTTT
-	few	TRBV4-3	TRBJ2-2	CASSQDTGSGELFF	TGCGCCAGCAGCCAAGATACGGGATCGGGGGAGCTGTTTTTT
TRBD1	-	TRBV9	TRBJ1-1	CASSVGGRGIDTEAFF	TGTGCCAGCAGCGTAGGTGGCAGGGGGATCGACACTGAAGCTTTCTTT
TRBD1	-	TRBV28	TRBJ2-3	CASSLPGQGLTDTQYF	TGTGCCAGCAGTCTCCCGGGACAGGGGCTCACAGATACGCAGTATTTT
-	-	TRBV28	TRBJ1-5	CASSLRGQPQHF	TGTGCCAGCAGTTTAAGGGGTCAGCCCCAGCATTTT
-	-	TRBV7-9	TRBJ2-7	CASQPSFGIYEQYF	TGTGCCAGCCAGCCGAGCTTTGGGATTTACGAGCAGTACTTC
-	few	TRBV7-2	TRBJ2-5	CASSLAGRTQYF	TGTGCCAGCAGCTTAGCGGGACGAACCCAGTACTTC
-	many	TRBV7-9	TRBJ2-6	CASKNGPAVLTF	TGTGCCAGCAAGAACGGACCCGCCGTCCTGACTTTC
-	-	TRBV2	TRBJ2-4	CASSVPPMAKNIQYF	TGTGCCAGCAGTGTCCCTCCCATGGCCAAAAACATTCAGTACTTC
-	few	TRBV19	TRBJ1-5	CASSPQGSNQPQHF	TGTGCCAGTAGTCCCCAGGGGAGCAATCAGCCCCAGCATTTT
-	-	TRBV6-6	TRBJ1-5	CASSYWGGNQPQHF	TGTGCCAGCAGTTACTGGGGGGGTAATCAGCCCCAGCATTTT
-	few	TRBV5-1	TRBJ1-5	CASSFEGLSNQPQHF	TGCGCCAGCAGCTTTGAGGGGCTGAGCAATCAGCCCCAGCATTTT
-	-	TRBV2	TRBJ2-7	CASRRDIIREQYF	TGTGCCAGCAGAAGGGACATAATTCGCGAGCAGTACTTC
-	-	TRBV6-5	TRBJ2-3	CASSYSYAADTQYF	TGTGCCAGCAGTTACTCGTACGCGGCAGATACGCAGTATTTT